The 26 T cell receptor beta chains presented below share a single source sample, sequenced in a study of graft-versus-host responses after intestinal transplantation. Their antigens remain unidentified. TCRdb's copy holds only in-frame clones and misses some; the assay was immunoSEQ multiplex PCR. The data show about 150,000 clones, nearly 95% seen once. Specimen: unstimulated CD4+ T cells sorted from spleen or lymph node cells, collected before intestinal transplant. These receptors came from a human donor who received an intestinal transplant.

The gene calls are TRBV2 and TRBJ1-1, with D unresolved. Trimming took 7 bases from V and 5 from J, leaving 11 bases between them. CDR3 length: 12 amino acids. Germline V gene lookup returns CDR1 SNHLY and CDR2 FYNNEI. CDR3 loop: CASTSDGTEAFF. The CDR3 DNA follows: TGTGCCAGCACCTCGGACGGAACTGAAGCTTTCTTT.

The CDR3 DNA is TGTGCCAGCAGCGCAGGACAGGGGGAATTCGAGCAGTACTTC. Translated, it gives CASSAGQGEFEQYF. The rearrangement joins TRBV9 to TRBJ2-7; 10 nucleotides match TRBD1. Unmatched junction bases numbered 6, after V lost 3 bases and J lost 6 bases. Germline V gene sequence: CDR1 SGDLS, CDR2 YYNGEE. This CDR3 is 14 amino acids long.

This rearrangement joins TRBV7-9 to TRBJ2-3; weak D call: TRBD1 (5 bases). The germline V and J ends were trimmed by 5 bases and 0 bases, with 15 bases remaining between them. Germline assignment: CDR1 SEHNR and CDR2 FQNEAQ (reference sequence). The CDR3 is 16 residues long. The DNA for the CDR3 is TGTGCCAGCAGCCCAGCACCCCAGGGTAGCACAGATACGCAGTATTTT. The encoded protein is CASSPAPQGSTDTQYF.

The J gene is TRBJ2-1, the V gene TRBV9; D unclear. Germline CDR1 is SGDLS and CDR2 is YYNGEE. The CDR3 covers 15 residues. V dropped 0 bases and J dropped 8 bases, with 15 bases sitting between them. CDR3 amino acids: CASSVDSSGWDEQFF. CDR3 bases: TGTGCCAGCAGCGTAGACTCTTCAGGATGGGATGAGCAGTTCTTC.

The genes are TRBV2 and TRBJ1-5, with 11 nucleotides matching TRBD1. Germline V lookup: CDR1 SNHLY, CDR2 FYNNEI. Trimming at V came to 9 bases and at J to 4 bases, leaving 2 bases not matched to a gene. The CDR3 extends over 13 amino acids. The CDR3 bases are TGTGCCAGGGGACAGGGGGGGAATCAGCCCCAGCATTTT. Translated, it gives CARGQGGNQPQHF.

For the CDR3, the DNA is TGTGCCAGCAGCTTAATCCGGCTAGCGGGAGGATCTGTTAGGAATGAGCAGTTCTTC. It specifies CASSLIRLAGGSVRNEQFF. V is TRBV7-2 and J is TRBJ2-1; 11 bases agree with TRBD2. V lost 2 bases to trimming and J lost 7 bases; unmatched junction nucleotides: 16. Germline V gene lookup returns CDR1 SGHTA and CDR2 FQGNSA. CDR3 length: 19 residues.

This chain uses TRBV30 with TRBJ2-7; D unresolved. Looked up from germline, CDR1 is GTSNPN and CDR2 is SVGIG (reference sequence). Trimming pared 6 bases from V and 4 bases from J, leaving 10 bases between. The CDR3 runs to 11 residues. The CDR3 here is CACRARYEQYF. The CDR3 DNA sequence: TGTGCCTGCAGAGCTAGGTACGAGCAGTACTTC.

The chain is built from TRBV5-1 and TRBJ2-7, with 9 positions matching TRBD1. Germline CDR1 SGHRS, CDR2 YFSETQ. Trimming took 5 bases from V and 7 from J; bases not matched to a gene: 7. This CDR3 spans 13 amino acids. CDR3: CASSSGTGSEQYF. As DNA, the CDR3 is TGCGCCAGCAGTTCCGGGACAGGGAGTGAGCAGTACTTC.

In its sample, this clone was seen once. V is TRBV5-1 and J is TRBJ2-3, with a tentative D call TRBD2 (6 bases). The CDR3 spans 16 residues. The germline V and J ends were trimmed by 0 bases and 0 bases, with 11 bases remaining between them. Per the germline V gene, CDR1 is SGHRS and CDR2 is YFSETQ. The CDR3 is CASSLASGQSTDTQYF. The CDR3 region has the DNA TGCGCCAGCAGCTTGGCGAGCGGGCAAAGCACAGATACGCAGTATTTT.

V gene TRBV7-3 combines with J gene TRBJ2-7, with unresolved D. The CDR3 is made up of 13 amino acids. In germline, CDR1 is SGHTA, CDR2 FQGTGA. V lost 2 bases and J lost 0, with 5 bases in between. The CDR3 reads CASSLLDSYEQYF. The CDR3 nucleotides read TGTGCCAGCAGCTTACTCGACTCCTACGAGCAGTACTTC. Looking up the rest from reference TRBV7-3 and TRBJ2-7 gives the full variable domain: GAGVSQTPSNKVTEKGKYVELRCDPISGHTALYWYRQSLGQGPEFLIYFQGTGAADDSGLPNDRFFAVRPEGSVSTLKIQRTERGDSAVYLCASSLLDSYEQYFGPGTRLTVT.

This clone was found a few times. V is TRBV19 and J is TRBJ2-4; 10 bases are shared with TRBD1. J gave up 8 bases and V 2 bases, and 6 bases lay outside the gene matches. Germline CDR1 is LNHDA and CDR2 is SQIVND (reference sequence). CDR3 size: 15 residues. In DNA form, the CDR3 reads TGTGCCAGTAGTATACCCGGGACAGGGGTGGACATTCAGTACTTC. The encoded protein is CASSIPGTGVDIQYF.

V gene TRBV5-6 combines with J gene TRBJ1-2; D call uncertain. There are 13 residues in the CDR3. The germline V gene has CDR1 SGHDT and CDR2 YYEEEE. Between the trimmed V and J ends, which lost 4 bases and 4 bases, there was a span of 11 bases. The CDR3, as DNA: TGTGCCAGCAGCCGCGGACGGTTCTATGGCTACACCTTC. Protein product: CASSRGRFYGYTF.

This chain uses TRBV5-1 with TRBJ2-7, with a weak D call TRBD1 (5 bases). The V and J ends lost 4 bases and 0 bases respectively, with 11 bases between them. The CDR3 is 14 residues long. CDR1 and CDR2 from the germline V gene are SGHRS and YFSETQ. The CDR3 reads CASSDSTSSYEQYF. As DNA, the CDR3 is TGCGCCAGCAGCGACAGTACGAGCTCCTACGAGCAGTACTTC.

The V and J genes are TRBV10-1 and TRBJ2-5, with 12 positions matching TRBD1. The end of the DNA aligns better with TRBJ2-7, so the J call may be wrong. The V gene's germline CDR1 is WNHNN and CDR2 SYGVQD (reference sequence). This CDR3 has 15 amino acids. DNA of the CDR3: TGCGCCAGCAGTGACGGGACAGGGGGCCCCTACGAGCAGTACTTC. Its protein product is CASSDGTGGPYEQYF.

The rearrangement joins TRBV28 to TRBJ2-2; D possibly corresponds to TRBD1 (6 bases). V was trimmed by 5 bases and J by 4 bases, leaving 11 bases between them. The CDR3 has 14 amino acids. Germline V CDR1 and CDR2: MDHEN, SYDVKM. The CDR3 DNA sequence: TGTGCCAGCAGTCTAAGGGGGTTCACCGGGGAGCTGTTTTTT. It specifies CASSLRGFTGELFF.

J is TRBJ2-7 and V is TRBV28, with D uncertain. The V gene's germline CDR1 is MDHEN and CDR2 SYDVKM. The CDR3 has 12 amino acids. V was shortened by 7 bases and J by 6 bases, with 13 bases between the two germline ends. The CDR3 reads CASNVMTGEQYF. The CDR3, as DNA: TGTGCCAGCAACGTAATGACTGGCGAGCAGTACTTC.

As DNA, the CDR3 is TGTGCCAGCCAACCCCTTCCCGGGACTAGCGGGAGGAGGATGCAAGAGACCCAGTACTTC. Its protein is CASQPLPGTSGRRMQETQYF. The J gene is TRBJ2-5, the V gene TRBV27; 15 nucleotides agree with TRBD2. Losses at the gene ends were 8 bases for V and 2 bases for J; bases not matched to a gene: 18. The CDR3 sequence is 20 residues long. Germline V CDR1 and CDR2: MNHEY, SMNVEV (reference sequence).

V and J are TRBV28 and TRBJ1-1; a weak D match, TRBD1 (5 bases). Trimming shortened V by 5 bases and J by 2 bases, and 12 bases separated the two germline ends. CDR3 length: 14 amino acids. The germline gives CDR1 MDHEN, CDR2 SYDVKM. The CDR3 nucleotides are TGTGCCAGCAGTCCCCTCGGGGCAAACACTGAAGCTTTCTTT. It encodes CASSPLGANTEAFF.

Only one count was recorded for this clone. The gene calls are TRBV11-2 and TRBJ2-4; no reliable D call. Germline V gene data show CDR1 as SGHAT and CDR2 as FQNNGV. The CDR3 covers 14 residues. V lost 1 base and J lost 0, with 4 bases in between. As DNA, the CDR3 is TGTGCCAGCAGCTTAGCGGGAGCCAAAAACATTCAGTACTTC. This translates into CASSLAGAKNIQYF.

The chain has TRBV7-8 and TRBJ2-7; D is uncertain. Germline CDR1 SGHVS, CDR2 FQNEAQ. Between the trimmed V and J ends, which lost 2 bases and 1 base, there was a span of 9 bases. The CDR3 has 14 residues. The DNA of the CDR3 is TGTGCCAGCAGCTTAAGTGGGCAGTCCTACGAGCAGTACTTC. Its protein product is CASSLSGQSYEQYF.

The chain employs TRBV19 and TRBJ2-1, with 14 positions matching TRBD2. Trimming cost V 4 bases and J 4 bases; bases outside gene matches: 6. Germline loops: CDR1 LNHDA, CDR2 SQIVND (reference sequence). The CDR3 loop spans 17 amino acids. The CDR3 loop reads CASSSGTSGRGYNEQFF. Here the CDR3 DNA reads TGTGCCAGTAGTAGCGGGACTAGCGGGAGAGGGTACAATGAGCAGTTCTTC.

The V call is TRBV5-4, the J call TRBJ2-5, with 8 bases matching TRBD2. The CDR3 runs 16 residues. The germline gives CDR1 SGHNT, CDR2 YYREEE (reference sequence). Trimming cost V 4 bases and J 2 bases; bases outside gene matches: 10. The CDR3 region has the DNA TGTGCCAGCAGCCGCCCCCGGGAGGGGCGGCAAGAGACCCAGTACTTC. The encoded protein is CASSRPREGRQETQYF.

The chain links TRBV7-9 to TRBJ2-2; a possible D gene is TRBD2 (5 bases). The CDR3 is 13 amino acids. The germline gives CDR1 SEHNR, CDR2 FQNEAQ (reference sequence). Trimming stripped 1 base from V and 9 bases from J, with 9 bases between. CDR3 in DNA: TGTGCCAGCAGCTTAGTTGAGGGCTGGGAGCTGTTTTTT. It is translated as CASSLVEGWELFF.

This clone was counted a single time. V gene TRBV28 combines with J gene TRBJ1-2; a weak D match, TRBD1 (6 bases). Deletions cut 1 base from V and 6 bases from J, with 6 bases between. The CDR3 loop spans 12 amino acids. Germline values: CDR1 MDHEN, CDR2 SYDVKM. CDR3 sequence reads: CASSLYRDGYTF. For the CDR3, the DNA is TGTGCCAGCAGTTTATACAGGGATGGCTACACCTTC.

Here the CDR3 DNA reads TGTGCCAGCAGCCGGGACAGGGGCGACACTGAAGCTTTCTTT. It codes for CASSRDRGDTEAFF. This chain connects TRBV6-4 to TRBJ1-1, with 10 bases matching TRBD1. The junction had 4 bases not matched to a gene; V was cut back by 6 bases and J by 3 bases. This CDR3 is built from 14 residues. Germline loops: CDR1 MRHNA, CDR2 SNTAGT.

The chain uses TRBV5-4 and TRBJ2-1; 12 bases line up with TRBD2. Germline values: CDR1 SGHNT, CDR2 YYREEE (reference sequence). CDR3 length equals 16 residues. J lost 8 bases, V lost 4 bases, and 10 bases had no gene match. CDR3 DNA: TGTGCCAGCAGCCCCTACCCTAGCGGGAGGGCCGATGAGCAGTTCTTC. Residues: CASSPYPSGRADEQFF.